A single TCR beta chain is shown here with its context. The CDR3 sequence is 15 residues long. Trimming removed 2 bases from V and 3 bases from J, with 14 bases in between. CDR1 is SGHAT, CDR2 FQNNGV, per germline. TCRdb re-analysed the PCR reads in MiXCR, keeping a single row per CDR3 protein. Of over 9,500 distinct CDR3 sequences in the sample, about 50% were seen once. The data belong to a study of tumor-infiltrating lymphocytes in oesophageal squamous cell carcinoma. The sample taken for sequencing was esophageal tumor tissue. This TCR came from a male donor with esophageal squamous cell carcinoma. The chain recombines TRBV11-2 with TRBJ2-7; tentatively, D is TRBD1 (6 bases). The chain's CDR3 is CASSLTGLSLYEQYF. DNA for the CDR3: TGTGCCAGCAGCTTAACAGGGCTGTCCCTCTACGAGCAGTACTTC.